This TCR beta chain was retrieved from a study of shared clonotypes between healthy human individuals. Sequenced by immunoSEQ multiplex PCR; TCRdb stores in-frame clones only, minus some. Altogether hundreds of thousands of clones are present, 95% to 97% being singletons, with the ten largest covering 0.11%. As defined, naive CD8 cells were CD45RO-negative and positively selected for CCR7, with terminally differentiated effector memory CD45RA+ cells excluded. The CDR3 runs 15 residues. The germline gives CDR1 LGHNA, CDR2 YNFKEQ. After removal of 1 base from V and 4 bases from J, the junction contained 4 bases not matched to a gene.

Sequences were obtained from naive CD8+ T cells sorted from blood. This clonotype originated in a woman in her twenties or thirties in good health. The rearrangement links TRBV4-2 to TRBJ2-7, with TRBD2 identical over 10 bases. The CDR3 here is CASSQVPAGGYEQYF. The CDR3 DNA follows: TGTGCCAGCAGCCAAGTCCCAGCGGGAGGGTACGAGCAGTACTTC.